These 20 T cell receptor beta chains originate from one sample sequenced in a study of metastatic and nonmetastatic thyroid tumors. TCRdb re-analyzed the PCR reads through MiXCR. This sample has 65,000 to 70,000 clones; 14% occur once, and the top ten carry just over 6.5%. No treatment had been given to any patient before thyroid surgery. Sequencing was carried out using blood. All receptors derive from a male donor with papillary thyroid cancer or a benign thyroid nodule (not recorded which). Some clones in this sample may be carry-over from other donors' samples.

This CDR3 reads CSARTLRTGPSYNEQFF. In nucleotides, the CDR3 is TGCAGTGCTAGAACATTGAGGACAGGTCCTTCCTACAATGAGCAGTTCTTC. The chain has TRBV20-1 and TRBJ2-1; 7 bases fit TRBD1. V was clipped by 2 bases and J by 1 base; unmatched bases: 11. There are 17 residues in the CDR3. The V gene's germline CDR1 is DFQATT and CDR2 SNEGSKA (reference sequence).

This clone was seen repeatedly, ten times or more. A much bigger clone sits one base away, suggesting this may be a read error. Other DNA sequences from this sample encode an identical CDR3 as well. The chain uses TRBV11-2 and TRBJ1-1; 7 bases are a match to TRBD1. Germline-derived CDR1 and CDR2 are SGHAT and FQNNGV. CDR3 length: 15 amino acids. This chain's CDR3 is CASGGGGDFHTEAFF. The DNA for the CDR3 is TGCGCCAGCGGGGGAGGGGGCGATTTTCATACTGAAGCTTTCTTT.

This clone has just a few counts. The chain has TRBV20-1 and TRBJ1-5, with D unresolved. CDR1 and CDR2 from the germline V gene are DFQATT and SNEGSKA (reference sequence). V gave up 3 bases and J gave up 4 bases, with 19 bases separating them. The CDR3 totals 16 residues. The CDR3 region is CSARGRASGGNQPQHF. The CDR3 DNA is TGCAGTGCTAGGGGGAGGGCGAGCGGAGGGAATCAGCCCCAGCATTTT.

V usage is TRBV10-2 and J usage is TRBJ2-7, with D perhaps being TRBD1 or TRBD2 (5 bases each). V lost 8 bases and J lost 2, with 10 bases in between. The V gene's germline CDR1 is WSHSY and CDR2 SAAADI. The CDR3 runs 12 residues. DNA of the CDR3: TGCGCCAGCTTGGGGGAGACCTACGAGCAGTACTTC. Translated, it gives CASLGETYEQYF.

As to this clone: A single base separates this from a much larger clone, so it may be a read error. At the DNA level, this CDR3 is encoded by other sequences in the same sample as well. The rearrangement links TRBV10-3 to TRBJ2-3; 15 positions match TRBD2. The V gene end was trimmed by 5 bases and the J gene end by 3 bases; junction bases not matched to a gene: 9. CDR1 is ENHRY and CDR2 is SYGVKD in the germline V gene. This CDR3 has 18 amino acids. CDR3 sequence: CAISSGLAGGRRTDTQYF. CDR3 DNA: TGTGCCATCAGTTCAGGACTAGCGGGAGGGCGTAGAACAGATACGCAGTATTTT.

This clone was seen at least ten times. V is TRBV19 and J is TRBJ2-2; D is uncertain. The length of the CDR3 is 12 residues. V gave up 10 bases and J gave up 7 bases, with 13 bases separating them. The V gene's germline CDR1 is LNHDA and CDR2 SQIVND (reference sequence). CDR3 sequence: CATPKGSGELFF. As DNA, the CDR3 is TGTGCCACCCCCAAGGGTAGCGGGGAGCTGTTTTTT.

The sample holds many counts of this clone. The chain joins TRBV11-1 to TRBJ1-5; D is uncertain. V was shortened by 1 base and J by 5 bases, with 18 bases between the two germline ends. The CDR3 has 17 amino acids. Germline CDR1 SGHAT, CDR2 FQDESV (reference sequence). CDR3 in DNA: TGTGCCAGCAGCTTAGGTCACGTTGGCAGGCTGGATCAGCCCCAGCATTTT. Translated: CASSLGHVGRLDQPQHF.

About this clone: A much larger clone sits a single nucleotide away, making a read error possible. J is TRBJ1-5 and V is TRBV7-2; no firm D call. The germline CDR1 and CDR2 sequences are SGHTA and FQGNSA. This CDR3 region has 15 residues. V was clipped by 7 bases and J by 2 bases, with 15 bases between them. The CDR3 bases are TGTGCCAGCATCTTCGGCTGGGGTGGCAATCAGCCCCAGCATTTT. Its protein product is CASIFGWGGNQPQHF.

Only a few counts were recorded for this clone. The chain is built from TRBV11-2 and TRBJ2-1; 9 nucleotides line up with TRBD2. Trimming cost V 4 bases and J 7 bases; bases outside gene matches: 26. The CDR3 runs 21 residues. Germline assignment: CDR1 SGHAT and CDR2 FQNNGV. CDR3 protein: CASSSHPDRVKSKREENEQFF. Here the CDR3 DNA reads TGTGCCAGCAGCTCTCACCCAGACAGGGTTAAATCTAAGCGGGAGGAAAATGAGCAGTTCTTC.

This clone was counted at least ten times. Within the sample, other DNA sequences also encode this same CDR3. The chain links TRBV5-1 to TRBJ2-1; either TRBD1 or TRBD2 may fit D (6 bases each). The CDR3 covers 12 residues. The V and J ends lost 5 bases and 7 bases respectively, with 10 bases between them. Germline CDR1 is SGHRS and CDR2 is YFSETQ. Written as DNA, the CDR3 is TGCGCCAGCAGTGGAGGGGGGAATGAGCAGTTCTTC. Translation gives CASSGGGNEQFF.

There are many counts of this clone. The V call is TRBV7-6, the J call TRBJ2-3; D is perhaps TRBD1 (6 bases). CDR3 length equals 13 residues. The ends were cut back, 3 bases at V and 6 bases at J, with 10 bases in the middle. CDR1 is SGHVS, CDR2 FNYEAQ, per germline. CDR3 residues: CASSFRGRDTQYF. CDR3 DNA: TGTGCCAGCAGCTTCAGGGGCCGCGATACGCAGTATTTT.

This clone occurred many times. This chain connects TRBV5-1 to TRBJ2-7, with 15 nucleotides matching TRBD2. Germline loops: CDR1 SGHRS, CDR2 YFSETQ. The CDR3 is 15 amino acids. V trimming: 8 bases; J trimming: 7 bases; junction bases outside the gene matches: 10. Here the CDR3 reads CASTSPGLAGGEQYF. For the CDR3, the DNA is TGCGCCAGTACTTCTCCGGGACTAGCGGGAGGTGAGCAGTACTTC.

This clone was seen ten or more times. CDR3 nucleotides: TGCACCATTCTAGCACAGGGGGCCAACGAGCAGTACTTC. Translating it yields CTILAQGANEQYF. This sequence joins TRBV20-1 and TRBJ2-7; 9 bases fit TRBD1. Germline loops: CDR1 DFQATT, CDR2 SNEGSKA (reference sequence). This CDR3 is built from 13 residues.

This clone was detected ten times or more. A much larger clone differs by one base, so this may be a read error. The chain joins TRBV12-3 or TRBV12-4 to TRBJ1-3; D perhaps matches TRBD1 (5 bases). The CDR3 extends over 14 amino acids. The DNA for the CDR3 is TGTGTCAGCAGTTCCAGGGAAACCGGAAACACCATATATTTT. This codes for CVSSSRETGNTIYF.

This clone occurred many times. The CDR3 nucleotides are TGTGCCAGCAGTTACTCGACGGGGGGAGGGCCCTCAAATGAGCAGTTCTTC. Translated: CASSYSTGGGPSNEQFF. The V call is TRBV6-6, the J call TRBJ2-1; TRBD2 agrees at 7 bases. CDR1 is MNHNY and CDR2 is SVGAGI in the germline V gene (reference sequence). This CDR3 comprises 17 residues. The junction had 12 bases not matched to a gene; V was cut back by 0 bases and J by 7 bases.

The chain joins TRBV11-2 to TRBJ2-3; D might be TRBD2 (6 bases). V was trimmed by 1 base and J by 8 bases, leaving 22 bases between them. CDR1 and CDR2 from the germline V gene are SGHAT and FQNNGV. The CDR3 runs to 17 residues. CDR3 in DNA: TGTGCCAGCAGCTTAGGTGGGGTTGGACTATCGGTTCGTACGCAGTATTTT. This encodes CASSLGGVGLSVRTQYF.

This clone was detected ten times or more. The chain uses TRBV27 and TRBJ1-5; 8 bases map to TRBD1. This CDR3 spans 13 amino acids. Germline CDR1 and CDR2: MNHEY and SMNVEV (reference sequence). J was trimmed by 5 bases and V by 6 bases; bases with no gene match: 3. The CDR3 spells CASSSQGDQPQHF. The CDR3, as DNA: TGTGCCAGCAGCTCACAGGGGGATCAGCCCCAGCATTTT.

This clone was detected ten times or more. This rearrangement joins TRBV2 to TRBJ2-3; D possibly corresponds to TRBD2 (5 bases). Germline V gene sequence: CDR1 SNHLY, CDR2 FYNNEI. The ends were cut back, 6 bases at V and 2 bases at J, with 21 bases in the middle. The length of the CDR3 is 17 residues. CDR3 region: CASSYPLGSAFTDTQYF. CDR3 in DNA: TGTGCCAGCAGCTACCCGCTGGGTAGCGCATTCACAGATACGCAGTATTTT.

In this sample, this clone turned up a few times. The rearrangement links TRBV6-1 to TRBJ2-2; possibly TRBD2 for D (5 bases). Trimming took 4 bases from V and 4 from J, leaving 16 bases between them. The CDR3 totals 16 residues. Germline values: CDR1 MNHNS, CDR2 SASEGT. CDR3 sequence: CASSVARLLGTGELFF. For the CDR3, the DNA is TGTGCCAGCAGTGTGGCCAGGTTACTAGGCACCGGGGAGCTGTTTTTT.

This clone came up many times. V usage is TRBV29-1 and J usage is TRBJ2-3; 9 bases agree with TRBD2. J gave up 2 bases and V 1 base, and 7 bases lay outside the gene matches. The CDR3 consists of 16 residues. The V gene's germline CDR1 is SQVTM and CDR2 ANQGSEA. The DNA for the CDR3 is TGCAGCGTTGAAGTCCTGACTAGCGGAGTCACAGATACGCAGTATTTT. It encodes CSVEVLTSGVTDTQYF.